This TCR beta chain is from a study of control samples from healthy donors and cancer patients. The repertoire was sequenced with immunoSEQ multiplex PCR; TCRdb's copy has only in-frame clones and lacks some. Found here are about 75,000 clones, about 95% of them singletons; the top ten hold 6.2%. Specimen: blood. The sequence was obtained from a woman aged 40 to 50 in good health.

Written as DNA, the CDR3 is TGTGCCAGCAGTAGGGAGGTTGGAAACACCATATATTTT. This encodes CASSREVGNTIYF. This sequence joins TRBV12-3 or TRBV12-4 and TRBJ1-3, with no clear D. This CDR3 region has 13 residues. Trimming removed 5 bases from V and 3 bases from J, with 8 bases in between.